A single TCR beta chain is shown here with its context. This clone turned up a few times. The clone's antigen remains unknown. No qualities accompany the bases; no much larger clone lies one base away. All of the isolated RNA was reverse transcribed with the High Capacity cDNA Reverse Transcription Kit, so expressed TCRB transcripts were sequenced. Deep immunoSEQ sequencing was performed on naive, central memory and regulatory T cell samples, with an average of roughly 3.5 million total reads per sample. After sorted cells were lysed in RLT buffer, RNA was extracted with DNase-treated RNeasy Micro or Mini kits, with the choice depending on cell number. To prevent cross-contamination, each cell subset was processed individually, whereas patient and healthy donor samples were processed jointly. The immunoSEQ multiplex PCR was used to amplify TCRB sequences from cDNA, yielding 87-bp fragments that span the CDR3 region. Sequencing of the amplicons was done on the Illumina HiSeq platform. The source study handled its data this way. Synthetic template baselines were used to correct PCR bias computationally, reads within Hamming distance 2 were collapsed together, and singletons that could not be merged were discarded. Reads were aligned against IMGT so that V, D and J genes, CDR3 length and insertions or deletions at six rearrangement sites could be assigned. Within each subset, clonotype counts were normalized to sorted cell number, after which true diversity and Gini coefficients were computed with the tcR R package. The overlap coefficient, calculated on TCRB nucleotide sequences, was used to measure repertoire sharing. TCRdb took over this immuneACCESS table, retaining in-frame rearrangements with V and J assigned. Such tables are incomplete; in checked studies, under half of the missing clones stem from an unresolved V gene, and the remainder is unexplained. The DNA gave D and trimming, while V, J and clone size come from that table. Within this sample are about 140,000 clones, with 6.9% of them counted one time only. The ten largest clones add up to roughly 1.4% of the sample.

The record originates from a study of beta chain features in type 1 diabetes (dated by TCRdb to 2017 to 2018). About the study as a whole: Mean age, gender distribution, total cell number and subset yield did not differ between patients and healthy donors. A total of 100 million to 110 million sorted cells were examined across all samples, and a strong correlation was observed between cell number per subset and RNA yield. The study compared TCRB repertoires of sorted circulating CD4+ T cell subsets between recently diagnosed type 1 diabetes patients and matched healthy donors. Whereas all 28 donors provided naive and central memory subsets, regulatory and stem cell-like memory subsets were isolated from just 8 patients and about 8 healthy donors.

V is cut by 0 bases and J by 8 bases, and the space between the germline ends is 10 bases. Reading from cysteine to phenylalanine, the CDR3 counts 14 amino acids. Of all the DNA, just the CDR3 is kept, 42 bases in frame from base 1. CDR1 and CDR2 are drawn from the germline V gene: MGHDK, SYGVNS. From each donor, a single peripheral blood sample of about 120 mL on average was drawn into heparinised tubes. Using a panel that included CD45RO, CCR7, CD25, CD127, CD95 and CD27, naive, central memory, regulatory and stem cell-like memory CD4+ T cells were sorted on a BD FACSAria II. Every sorted population had a purity above 95%. PBMCs were separated immediately by Lymphoprep density gradient centrifugation and were stained directly, without being cultured. So that batch effects would be minimized, each experiment stained and sorted samples in pairs, pairing one healthy donor with one patient. Overall study results and their limits: Naive, central memory and regulatory TCRB repertoires appeared to be more similar among patients than among healthy donors. Because cDNA was sequenced instead of genomic DNA, highly expressing activated cells could be over-represented, though the groups showed no difference in activation or CD3 levels. At VDJ recombination sites, type 1 diabetes patients had fewer insertions and more deleted nucleotides, which implies abnormalities in thymic rearrangement. Because the HLA sub-analyses included only small numbers of individuals, any influence of HLA type on TCRB rearrangement was left unresolved. A moderate but significant shortening of TCRB CDR3 length was observed in type 1 diabetes patients in all four CD4+ subsets. PCR might favor shorter templates, but patient and control samples were amplified and corrected together, so any skew would affect both groups equally.

The chain employs TRBV25-1 and TRBJ1-4, with no D gene named confidently. This clonotype was obtained from a woman in her thirties in good health. Sequenced: central memory CD4+ T cells from blood. The CDR3 region has the sequence CASSEYGSGEKLFF. The sequence in DNA is TGTGCCAGCAGTGAATATGGGTCGGGAGAAAAACTGTTTTTT.